The 30 T cell receptor beta chains listed next were all sequenced from one sample in a study of blood T cells in healthy people across ages. Using a J-beta primer mix together with a sample-barcoded 5' primer, a second PCR was run for roughly 6 to 11 cycles. Each CDR3 protein is one row after TCRdb ran MiXCR on the 5' RACE reads. The sample has more than 900,000 distinct CDR3 sequences, around 27% seen once; the top ten hold approximately 0.7%. The sample was also reused in another study, on T cells of mothers and their children.

Material: blood. The receptors were gathered from a girl between 2 and 10 years old in good health.

This clonotype was seen more than once but under ten times. V is TRBV7-2 and J is TRBJ2-5; TRBD2 matches at 10 bases. Per germline, CDR1 SGHTA and CDR2 FQGNSA. With 5 bases clipped from V and 0 bases from J, the junction kept 6 bases outside the gene matches. The CDR3 contains 16 residues. This chain's CDR3 is CASSASGSRHQETQYF. CDR3 nucleotides: TGTGCCAGCAGCGCTAGCGGGAGCCGTCACCAAGAGACCCAGTACTTC.

This chain uses TRBV12-3 or TRBV12-4 with TRBJ1-2, with 9 bases that match TRBD1. V lost 4 bases and J lost 3; bases outside the gene matches: 3. The CDR3 sequence is 14 residues long. The CDR3 DNA reads as TGTGCCAGCAGTTACACAGGGGGCGACTATGGCTACACCTTC. Its protein product is CASSYTGGDYGYTF.

The V and J genes are TRBV6-6 and TRBJ1-5; D unclear. This CDR3 is built from 12 residues. CDR1 and CDR2 from the germline V gene are MNHNY and SVGAGI (reference sequence). The V end lost 6 bases, the J end lost 4 bases, and 7 bases lay between the germline ends. CDR3 protein: CASSETNQPQHF. The CDR3 bases are TGTGCCAGCAGCGAAACGAATCAGCCCCAGCATTTT.

This clonotype was counted only a few times. The chain couples TRBV6-5 to TRBJ1-2, with 9 positions matching TRBD1. This CDR3 is built from 15 residues. The germline CDR1 and CDR2 sequences are MNHEY and SVGAGI. V shed 6 bases and J 2 bases; nucleotides not matched to a gene: 7. CDR3 region: CASSRTGEPNYGYTF. The CDR3 nucleotides read TGTGCCAGCAGCAGGACAGGGGAACCCAACTATGGCTACACCTTC.

This clonotype was detected only a few times. V and J are TRBV29-1 and TRBJ2-1; no clear D. Germline-derived CDR1 and CDR2 are SQVTM and ANQGSEA. Between the trimmed V and J ends, which lost 4 bases and 7 bases, there was a span of 11 bases. The CDR3 spans 12 residues. The CDR3 DNA is TGCAGCGTTGGTGGGCTGACGAATGAGCAGTTCTTC. It specifies CSVGGLTNEQFF.

The V call is TRBV9, the J call TRBJ2-1, with D perhaps TRBD1 (6 bases). The germline gives CDR1 SGDLS, CDR2 YYNGEE. V lost 9 bases to trimming and J lost 6 bases, with 16 bases between them. The CDR3 is 13 amino acids. The CDR3 nucleotides read TGTGCCACCCGGCCCCAGGGGAGCAATGAGCAGTTCTTC. It codes for CATRPQGSNEQFF.

There are a few counts of this clonotype. The rearrangement joins TRBV27 to TRBJ2-1; the match to TRBD2 covers 12 bases. The CDR3 loop spans 17 amino acids. Germline V lookup: CDR1 MNHEY, CDR2 SMNVEV (reference sequence). V gave up 5 bases and J gave up 0 bases; unmatched junction bases: 5. The chain's CDR3 is CASSTLAGGSSYNEQFF. As DNA, the CDR3 is TGTGCCAGCAGTACCCTAGCGGGGGGGAGCTCCTACAATGAGCAGTTCTTC.

There are a few counts of this clonotype. Relative to the germline gene, one junction end is altered; a read error may explain this. This chain links TRBV2 with TRBJ2-5, with D perhaps matching TRBD1 or TRBD2 (7 bases each). The germline gives CDR1 SNHLY, CDR2 FYNNEI. The CDR3 sequence is 17 residues long. CDR3 amino acids: CASSDDREASGPLELDF. The CDR3 DNA reads as TGTGCCAGCAGTGATGACAGGGAGGCTAGCGGCCCCCTTGAGTTGGACTTC.

This clonotype was seen a few times. This sequence joins TRBV20-1 and TRBJ2-3, with 7 nucleotides matching TRBD2. V was clipped by 0 bases and J by 4 bases; unmatched bases: 16. The CDR3 totals 18 residues. Germline CDR1 DFQATT, CDR2 SNEGSKA (reference sequence). As DNA, the CDR3 is TGCAGTGCTAGAGATTTGTCTGTGACGGGGGGAAAGTCAGATACGCAGTATTTT. This codes for CSARDLSVTGGKSDTQYF.

The rearrangement joins TRBV6-1 to TRBJ2-4; 12 nucleotides match TRBD2. Germline V gene sequence: CDR1 MNHNS, CDR2 SASEGT. Trimming cost V 4 bases and J 1 base; bases outside gene matches: 11. The CDR3 is made up of 19 amino acids. The CDR3 protein is CASSGQTSGSKGAKNIQYF. DNA of the CDR3: TGTGCCAGCAGTGGCCAGACTAGCGGGAGTAAGGGGGCCAAAAACATTCAGTACTTC.

This clonotype has just a few counts. This chain's CDR3 is CASSDWPNYGYTF. The CDR3 DNA reads TGCGCCAGCAGTGACTGGCCTAACTATGGCTACACCTTC. The chain employs TRBV10-2 and TRBJ1-2; D call uncertain. The germline V and J ends were trimmed by 3 bases and 0 bases, with 5 bases remaining between them. Germline V lookup: CDR1 WSHSY, CDR2 SAAADI. This CDR3 has 13 amino acids.

The rearrangement joins TRBV4-1 to TRBJ1-6; D ambiguous. Germline lookup yields CDR1 MGHRA and CDR2 YSYEKL. This CDR3 has 18 residues. The germline V and J ends were trimmed by 0 bases and 6 bases, with 18 bases remaining between them. CDR3 coding DNA: TGCGCCAGCAGCCAAGACCCCCCACCCAGGAGTATTAATTCACCCCTCCACTTT. As protein: CASSQDPPPRSINSPLHF.

This clonotype came up a few times. The chain has TRBV29-1 and TRBJ2-5, with 7 bases that match TRBD1. Trimming cost V 7 bases and J 5 bases; bases outside gene matches: 10. The CDR3 has 13 residues. The germline gives CDR1 SQVTM, CDR2 ANQGSEA. The CDR3 nucleotides read TGCAGCGGAAGACAGGGCTGGCCCGAGACCCAGTACTTC. Its protein product is CSGRQGWPETQYF.

This clonotype was counted between two and nine times. V is TRBV5-4 and J is TRBJ2-7; TRBD1 might be the D (5 bases). Germline V gene sequence: CDR1 SGHNT, CDR2 YYREEE (reference sequence). The CDR3 loop spans 14 amino acids. Trimming left V 0 bases short and J 5 bases short, with 12 bases between. For the CDR3, the DNA is TGTGCCAGCAGCTTGGCCCTGGGGCCCAACGAGCAGTACTTC. This encodes CASSLALGPNEQYF.

This clonotype has only a few counts. The junction does not match germline at one end; this may be a read error. The rearrangement links TRBV5-1 to TRBJ1-1; D is possibly TRBD1 (6 bases). The CDR3 consists of 13 residues. Looked up from germline, CDR1 is SGHRS and CDR2 is YFSETQ. In DNA form, the CDR3 reads TGCACCAGCAGCCTTGGAGGGGGTACTGAAGCTTTCTTT. The encoded protein is CTSSLGGGTEAFF.

Only one count was recorded for this clonotype. The rearrangement links TRBV29-1 to TRBJ1-1; possibly TRBD1 for D (5 bases). Germline lookup yields CDR1 SQVTM and CDR2 ANQGSEA. This CDR3 has 15 residues. V was trimmed by 3 bases and J by 2 bases, leaving 16 bases between them. CDR3 nucleotide sequence: TGCAGCGTTGATTATAAAGGGGAGGTCAACACTGAAGCTTTCTTT. Protein: CSVDYKGEVNTEAFF. The entire variable domain, with the rest obtained from reference TRBV29-1 and TRBJ1-1, is as follows: SAVISQKPSRDICQRGTSLTIQCQVDSQVTMMFWYRQQPGQSLTLIATANQGSEATYESGFVIDKFPISRPNLTFSTLTVSNMSPEDSSIYLCSVDYKGEVNTEAFFGQGTRLTVV.

This clonotype was picked up one time. V gene TRBV3-1 combines with J gene TRBJ2-1; 7 nucleotides agree with TRBD1. V was pared by 1 base and J by 8 bases, with 11 bases of the junction left unmatched. Germline V CDR1 and CDR2: LGHDT, YNNKEL (reference sequence). This CDR3 comprises 16 residues. The DNA of the CDR3 is TGTGCCAGCAGCCAAGCCCCCGGACAGGAGAGGGATGAGCAGTTCTTC. As protein: CASSQAPGQERDEQFF.

This chain uses TRBV6-5 with TRBJ1-2; D is undetermined. Trimming removed 7 bases from V and 4 bases from J, with 13 bases in between. The CDR3 runs 13 residues. Germline V gene data show CDR1 as MNHEY and CDR2 as SVGAGI. CDR3 amino acids: CASTDHGGYGYTF. In DNA, the CDR3 is TGTGCCAGCACAGATCATGGAGGCTATGGCTACACCTTC.

The sample holds a few counts of this clonotype. This rearrangement joins TRBV12-3 or TRBV12-4 to TRBJ1-2; D remains ambiguous. There are 12 residues in the CDR3. V lost 5 bases, J lost 8 bases, and 12 bases lay in between. CDR3 sequence: CASSATDVGYTF. CDR3 coding DNA: TGTGCCAGCAGTGCGACGGACGTCGGCTACACCTTC.

V is TRBV18 and J is TRBJ2-4; 7 bases are a match to TRBD1. CDR1 and CDR2 (germline): KGHSH, LQKENI. CDR3 length equals 13 residues. Losses at the gene ends were 7 bases for V and 5 bases for J; bases not matched to a gene: 5. This chain's CDR3 is CASLLGTENIQYF. CDR3 in DNA: TGTGCCAGCTTACTCGGGACAGAAAACATTCAGTACTTC.

A few counts support this clonotype. The rearrangement joins TRBV5-1 to TRBJ2-5; the match to TRBD2 covers 9 bases. CDR1 SGHRS and CDR2 YFSETQ come from the germline V gene. The length of the CDR3 is 13 residues. Trimming removed 0 bases from V and 11 bases from J; junction bases left unmatched: 5. The CDR3 DNA sequence: TGCGCCAGCAGCTTGGAACTAGCGGGTGTGCAGTACTTC. Its translation: CASSLELAGVQYF.

This clonotype was picked up a small number of times. The chain couples TRBV5-1 to TRBJ1-4; tentative D call: TRBD1 (5 bases). CDR1 and CDR2 from the germline V gene are SGHRS and YFSETQ. V lost 0 bases to trimming and J lost 8 bases, with 20 bases between them. This CDR3 comprises 17 residues. The CDR3, as DNA: TGCGCCAGCAGCTTGGTTTTTGGGGGTAGTGTCGAGGAAAAACTGTTTTTT. Translating it yields CASSLVFGGSVEEKLFF.

In its sample, this clonotype was seen a few times. The V gene is TRBV5-1, the J gene TRBJ2-4; D possibly matches TRBD1 or TRBD2 (5 bases each). The V gene's germline CDR1 is SGHRS and CDR2 YFSETQ. The CDR3 loop spans 16 amino acids. V gave up 3 bases and J gave up 0 bases, with 13 bases separating them. CDR3 sequence reads: CASSSDPGAAKNIQYF. CDR3 DNA sequence: TGCGCCAGCAGCTCGGACCCCGGGGCAGCCAAAAACATTCAGTACTTC.

This clonotype was found a few times. The chain joins TRBV7-9 to TRBJ2-3; TRBD2 agrees at 8 bases. This CDR3 contains 15 residues. Germline V gives CDR1 SEHNR, CDR2 FQNEAQ (reference sequence). Losses at the gene ends were 5 bases for V and 3 bases for J; bases not matched to a gene: 7. The DNA for the CDR3 is TGTGCCAGCAGCGAGAGCGGGGGAAGGACAGATACGCAGTATTTT. Translation gives CASSESGGRTDTQYF.

This chain connects TRBV4-1 to TRBJ2-5; 12 bases fit TRBD2. V lost 1 base and J lost 4; bases outside the gene matches: 7. CDR1 and CDR2 from the germline V gene are MGHRA and YSYEKL. The CDR3 is 17 residues long. The CDR3: CASSQVGLAGGLETQYF. As DNA, the CDR3 is TGCGCCAGCAGCCAAGTGGGGCTAGCGGGAGGGCTAGAGACCCAGTACTTC.

This clonotype has only a few counts. The chain recombines TRBV4-2 with TRBJ1-2; D unresolved. CDR3 length equals 12 residues. The germline V gene has CDR1 LGHNA and CDR2 YNFKEQ. The V end was cut by 0 bases, the J end by 4 bases, with 3 bases between. The CDR3 region has the DNA TGTGCCAGCAGCCAAGACAGCTATGGCTACACCTTC. Its translation: CASSQDSYGYTF.

V and J are TRBV4-3 and TRBJ2-3, with D hard to call. Germline CDR1 reads LGHNA; CDR2 reads YSLEER. This CDR3 contains 14 residues. Trimming pared 4 bases from V and 3 bases from J, leaving 11 bases between. The CDR3 here is CASSLPSKTDTQYF. The CDR3 DNA is TGCGCCAGCAGCCTTCCCTCTAAGACAGATACGCAGTATTTT.

The genes are TRBV11-1 and TRBJ2-3; D is uncertain. Germline V gene lookup returns CDR1 SGHAT and CDR2 FQDESV (reference sequence). Between the trimmed V and J ends, which lost 3 bases and 8 bases, there was a span of 9 bases. The CDR3 is 12 residues long. The CDR3 DNA reads TGTGCCAGCAGCTTCGACTTGAGTACGCAGTATTTT. Protein sequence: CASSFDLSTQYF.

This chain connects TRBV28 to TRBJ2-3; no clear D. Germline CDR1 is MDHEN and CDR2 is SYDVKM. There are 14 residues in the CDR3. Trimming removed 2 bases at V and 6 bases at J, with 12 bases between. The CDR3 reads CASSLRRVGDTQYF. The CDR3 coding sequence is TGTGCCAGCAGTTTACGTCGAGTTGGGGATACGCAGTATTTT.

CDR3 nucleotides: TGTGCCAGCAGTTTGGTCCCCGAGACTAATGAAAAACTGTTTTTT. Amino acid sequence: CASSLVPETNEKLFF. The chain is built from TRBV12-3 or TRBV12-4 and TRBJ1-4; D unclear. The length of the CDR3 is 15 residues. V lost 3 bases, J lost 2 bases, and 10 bases lay in between.